Listed below are T cell receptor beta chains from one sample, sequenced in a study of blood T cell repertoires in COVID-19. Clones were sequenced by immunoSEQ multiplex PCR, and TCRdb holds only the in-frame ones, with some missing. The sample shows roughly 410,000 clones, around 87% of them seen only once. Sequencing was performed on peripheral blood. The receptors shown here come from a woman aged 60-75 years with COVID-19, enrolled during active disease. CDR3s include the opening cysteine and the closing phenylalanine or tryptophan. The D gene is left open where the match is weak. Some rows have no size entry. The others give once, few or many, or a class for an expanded clone.

J gene	clone size	V gene	D gene	CDR3 DNA	CDR3 protein
TRBJ2-2	.	TRBV19	TRBD2	TGTGCCAGTAGGCTACTAGCGGGGGGGCCGAGCGGGGAGCTGTTTTTT	CASRLLAGGPSGELFF
TRBJ2-6	.	TRBV6-5	TRBD1	TGTGCCAGCAGAATGGACAGGGGTGGAACCAACGTCCTGACTTTC	CASRMDRGGTNVLTF
TRBJ2-7	.	TRBV4-1	.	TGCGCCAGCAGCCTATCGACAGCCCTTACCTACGAGCAGTACTTC	CASSLSTALTYEQYF
TRBJ1-2	.	TRBV11-2	TRBD1	TGTGCCAGCAGCCCTGACAGGGGCGTTGGCTACACCTTC	CASSPDRGVGYTF
TRBJ1-4	once	TRBV6-1	TRBD1	TGTGCCAGCAGTGATCGTGTAGGGACAGGGAATGAAAAACTGTTTTTT	CASSDRVGTGNEKLFF
TRBJ1-5	.	TRBV4-1	.	TGCGCCAGCAGCCAAGAAGAGGGCAGGGGACGAAATCAGCCCCAGCATTTT	CASSQEEGRGRNQPQHF
TRBJ1-1	.	TRBV2	.	TGTGCCAGCGTCCGACAGGAGAACACTGAAGCTTTCTTT	CASVRQENTEAFF
TRBJ1-4	.	TRBV7-9	.	TGTGCCAGCAGGGCCCCCGCCCCCTTTAATGAAAAACTGTTTTTT	CASRAPAPFNEKLFF
TRBJ2-3	.	TRBV6-5	.	TGTGCCGCCAGGGACACCCATACGCAGTATTTT	CAARDTHTQYF
TRBJ1-1	.	TRBV21-1	.	TGTGCCAGCAGCCCCCGACAGCTCTCGCCGATGAACACTGAAGCTTTCTTT	CASSPRQLSPMNTEAFF
TRBJ1-1	.	TRBV13	TRBD1	TGTGCCAGCAGCCTGACAGGGGGCAGAAACACTGAAGCTTTCTTT	CASSLTGGRNTEAFF
TRBJ2-1	.	TRBV19	.	TGTGCCAGTAGTTCACTCCGAGCAGGATCCTACAATGAGCAGTTCTTC	CASSSLRAGSYNEQFF
TRBJ2-2	.	TRBV25-1	.	TGTGCCAGCAGTGAACTTGTTAATCGGGGGAACACCGGGGAGCTGTTTTTT	CASSELVNRGNTGELFF
TRBJ2-7	once	TRBV5-4	.	TGTGCCAGCAGCTTGGGGACAGACTACGAGCAGTACTTC	CASSLGTDYEQYF
TRBJ2-7	.	TRBV6-5	TRBD1	TGTGCCAGCACCGTGGGACAGGGGTACTACGAGCAGTACTTC	CASTVGQGYYEQYF
TRBJ1-6	.	TRBV30	.	TGTGCCTCCCGGGGGGAGTATAATTCACCCCTCCACTTT	CASRGEYNSPLHF
TRBJ1-1	few	TRBV12-3/TRBV12-4	.	TGTGCCAGCAGTGTCAGGGAAGGCACTGAAGCTTTCTTT	CASSVREGTEAFF
TRBJ2-2	.	TRBV5-1	.	TGCGCCAGCAGCTTGGTAGTGGCCGGGGAGCTGTTTTTT	CASSLVVAGELFF
TRBJ1-4	.	TRBV6-5	.	TGTGCCAGCCGAAGGGGAGGGCCTAATGAAAAACTGTTTTTT	CASRRGGPNEKLFF
TRBJ1-1	.	TRBV4-2	TRBD1	TGTGCCAGCAGCCGCCGACAGGGAAACACTGAAGCTTTCTTT	CASSRRQGNTEAFF
TRBJ2-1	.	TRBV6-5	TRBD2	TGTGCCAGCAGGCCGGGGGGGGGCCACAATGAGCAGTTCTTC	CASRPGGGHNEQFF
TRBJ1-6	.	TRBV5-1	TRBD1	TGCGCCAGCAGCTTGACCTTCAGGGGGCCCGTAAATTCACCCCTCCACTTT	CASSLTFRGPVNSPLHF
TRBJ1-6	.	TRBV9	.	TGTGCCAGCAGCGGATCCGGGACTAGCTCTCCCCTCCACTTT	CASSGSGTSSPLHF
TRBJ1-5	.	TRBV5-1	TRBD1	TGCGCCAGCAGCTGGGGGACAGCTAGCAATCAGCCCCAGCATTTT	CASSWGTASNQPQHF
TRBJ1-1	.	TRBV7-3	.	TGTGCCAGCAGCTCGACCGGACAGCCCACTGAAGCTTTCTTT	CASSSTGQPTEAFF
TRBJ1-4	.	TRBV6-6	TRBD1	TGTGCCAGCAGTCCCGTCGGAGGGCAGGGGGATAGACGGGCTGAAAAACTGTTTTTT	CASSPVGGQGDRRAEKLFF
TRBJ2-2	.	TRBV7-9	TRBD1	TGTGCCAGCAGCCCGGACAGGTCCGCGAACACCGGGGAGCTGTTTTTT	CASSPDRSANTGELFF
TRBJ2-7	.	TRBV28	TRBD2	TGTGCCAGCAGTTTAGGGCTAGCGGTCTACGAGCAGTACTTC	CASSLGLAVYEQYF
TRBJ1-2	.	TRBV6-5	.	TGTGCCAGCAGTTACTACCCGATCCTCCGGGATGGCTACACCTTC	CASSYYPILRDGYTF
TRBJ2-7	.	TRBV5-5	TRBD1	TGTGCCAGCAGCCCCTCGGGACAGACCGTAACCTACGAGCAGTACTTC	CASSPSGQTVTYEQYF
TRBJ2-7	.	TRBV10-3	TRBD1	TGTGCCATCAGGGGGACAGGGTACAACGAGCAGTACTTC	CAIRGTGYNEQYF
TRBJ1-6	.	TRBV6-5	.	TGTGCCAGCAGGGCCCCCGTACGTAATAATTCACCCCTCCACTTT	CASRAPVRNNSPLHF
TRBJ1-1	.	TRBV5-1	.	TGCGCCAGCAGCCAAACAGGGATTCAGAGTACTGAAGCTTTCTTT	CASSQTGIQSTEAFF
TRBJ1-5	.	TRBV2	TRBD1	TGTGCCAGCAGAAGACAGGGTATAGGCAATCAGCCCCAGCATTTT	CASRRQGIGNQPQHF
TRBJ2-7	.	TRBV11-2	.	TGTGCCAGCAGCTTAGAACAGAGGGACGAGCAGTACTTC	CASSLEQRDEQYF
TRBJ1-1	.	TRBV5-8	TRBD1	TGTGCCAGCAGTTTAACCGGGACAGGGTCCACTGAAGCTTTCTTT	CASSLTGTGSTEAFF
TRBJ2-5	.	TRBV11-1	.	TGTGCCAGCAGCTTGACTAGAGCTACCCAAGAGACCCAGTACTTC	CASSLTRATQETQYF
TRBJ1-1	.	TRBV5-1	TRBD1	TGCGCCAGCAGCTTACCGAGCACAGGGGAGGACACTGAAGCTTTCTTT	CASSLPSTGEDTEAFF
TRBJ2-2	.	TRBV2	TRBD2	TGTGCCAGCAGTGAAGCGCGGCTAGCGGGGGGCACCGGGGAGCTGTTTTTT	CASSEARLAGGTGELFF
TRBJ2-2	once	TRBV5-1	TRBD1	TGCGCCAGCAGCTTTACAGGGGCCCCGAACACCGGGGAGCTGTTTTTT	CASSFTGAPNTGELFF
TRBJ2-1	.	TRBV5-1	.	TGCGCCAGCAGTTTGAACGGGTGGGATGAGCAGTTCTTC	CASSLNGWDEQFF
TRBJ2-2	.	TRBV11-3	.	TGTGCCAGCAGCTTAGATTTGGCCAGATCCACCGGGGAGCTGTTTTTT	CASSLDLARSTGELFF
TRBJ1-3	.	TRBV25-1	.	TGTGCCAGCAGCCGGACAGATCGATCTGGAAACACCATATATTTT	CASSRTDRSGNTIYF
TRBJ1-1	once	TRBV2	.	TGTGCCAGCCGTTCCTGGACAGAAGAAGCTTTCTTT	CASRSWTEEAFF
TRBJ2-1	.	TRBV7-3	TRBD1	TGTGCCAGCAGCCCGGGTTCGGGACAGGGTCCCCGTGAGCAGTTCTTC	CASSPGSGQGPREQFF
TRBJ1-1	.	TRBV6-5	TRBD1	TGTGCCAGCAAGGAAAGACAGGGGGTAGAAGCTTTCTTT	CASKERQGVEAFF